This entry is about one TCR beta chain. CDR1 and CDR2 from the germline V gene are LGHDT and YNNKEL (reference sequence). This CDR3 has 14 residues. V was clipped by 4 bases and J by 4 bases; unmatched bases: 5. In the authors' workflow: Amplifying reference gene primers gave estimates of nucleated cell counts. Assay used: immunoSEQ multiplex PCR; TCRdb lists only in-frame clones, some missing. The D gene and trimming were derived from the DNA, and the V and J assignments and clone size from that table. The sample holds some 20,000 clones, 86% seen once. This sample stems from a study of blood T cell repertoires in COVID-19. Study information: Samples representing acute and convalescent COVID-19 were sourced from the United States, Italy and Spain.

The genes are TRBV3-1 (or the pseudogene TRBV3-2) and TRBJ2-5; 8 nucleotides match TRBD2. The specimen sequenced was peripheral blood. This receptor was taken from a man in his sixties or seventies with acute or convalescent COVID-19. CDR3 nucleotide sequence: TGTGCCAGCAGCCTAAGCGGGAGCCTAGAGACCCAGTACTTC. Amino acid sequence: CASSLSGSLETQYF.